This T cell receptor beta chain comes out of a study of T cell changes during pregnancy in multiple sclerosis (dated by TCRdb to the late 2010s). With respect to the entire study: Changes in the T cell repertoire over the course of pregnancy were examined in this study in women with multiple sclerosis.

Taken from cysteine to phenylalanine, the CDR3 has 17 residues. The kept DNA is CDR3 alone, 51 bases in frame from the first base. V gives up 2 bases and J gives up 1 base, and the segment between their germline ends measures 15 bases. Taken from the germline V gene, the CDR1 and CDR2 loops are MNHNS and SASEGT. Library construction relied on the immunoSEQ multiplex PCR assay. In its TCRdb copy, this immuneACCESS table keeps in-frame sequences only and misses some clones. Where compared with another copy, unresolved V genes explain less than half of these, and the others have no known cause. In this sample the table shows around 56,000 clones, less than 95% of which occur a single time. Of the sample, around 2% falls within the top ten clones. About this clone: There is no known antigen for this receptor. Per-base quality was not reported, and no clone a single base away is much larger than it.

The sequence derives from a female donor in good health, enrolled as a control in a pregnancy study. The specimen comprised peripheral blood, sampled in the first trimester of pregnancy. The chain couples TRBV6-1 to TRBJ1-5; no D gene call is confident. The nucleotides read TGTGCCAGCAGTGAATTTGAGGTGGGGAGGAGCAATCAGCCCCAGCATTTT. Its protein product is CASSEFEVGRSNQPQHF.